One sample yielded the 10 T cell receptor beta chains listed below, sequenced in a study of T-cell memory formation after mild COVID-19. TCRdb called the 5' RACE reads again in MiXCR, with one record for every CDR3 protein. The sample lists 550,000 to 650,000 distinct CDR3 sequences, 15% to 20% seen once, with roughly 7.7% in the top ten. Specimen: PBMCs or a T cell subset sorted from them (not recorded which). The receptors were gathered from an adult woman who had mild COVID-19 (a few samples of this study predate the infection). Cell type and time point are not known.

This clonotype was recorded a few times. CDR3 sequence (DNA): TGCGCCAGCAGCTTGGAGGTGGGATCGAACACCGGGGAGCTGTTTTTT. It translates to CASSLEVGSNTGELFF. The chain carries TRBV5-1 and TRBJ2-2; D call uncertain. Germline values: CDR1 SGHRS, CDR2 YFSETQ. Trimming shortened V by 0 bases and J by 0 bases, and 9 bases separated the two germline ends. There are 16 residues in the CDR3.

The J gene is TRBJ2-7, the V gene TRBV14; D call uncertain. The germline V and J ends were trimmed by 4 bases and 7 bases, with 14 bases remaining between them. Germline lookup yields CDR1 SGHDN and CDR2 FVKESK. The CDR3 length is 13 residues. The CDR3 DNA follows: TGTGCCAGCAGCCGGCAGCCGCTACGAGAGCAGTACTTC. It codes for CASSRQPLREQYF. Drawing the rest from reference TRBV14 and TRBJ2-7, the complete variable domain is EAGVTQFPSHSVIEKGQTVTLRCDPISGHDNLYWYRRVMGKEIKFLLHFVKESKQDESGMPNNRFLAERTGGTYSTLKVQPAELEDSGVYFCASSRQPLREQYFGPGTRLTVT.

This clonotype came up many times. V gene TRBV7-2 combines with J gene TRBJ2-3; D may be TRBD2 (5 bases). The CDR3 totals 14 residues. V lost 4 bases to trimming and J lost 4 bases, with 12 bases between them. CDR1 is SGHTA, CDR2 FQGNSA, per germline. In DNA, the CDR3 is TGTGCCAGCAGCTCGGACTCCATGGCAGATACGCAGTATTTT. Translated, it gives CASSSDSMADTQYF.

This clonotype was picked up a small number of times. The chain employs TRBV6-2 or TRBV6-3 and TRBJ2-3; TRBD2 agrees at 9 bases. Trimming took 4 bases from V and 5 from J; bases not matched to a gene: 4. Per the germline V gene, CDR1 is MNHEY and CDR2 is SVGEGT. There are 14 residues in the CDR3. This chain's CDR3 is CASSWTSVGDTQYF. For the CDR3, the DNA is TGTGCCAGCAGTTGGACTAGCGTTGGAGATACGCAGTATTTT.

This clonotype was counted a few times. This chain joins TRBV18 and TRBJ2-3, with D perhaps TRBD2 (5 bases). Germline assignment: CDR1 KGHSH and CDR2 LQKENI. Trimming removed 0 bases from V and 5 bases from J, with 15 bases in between. This CDR3 region has 16 residues. CDR3 region: CASSPPLLALRDTQYF. The CDR3 region has the DNA TGTGCCAGCTCACCACCTCTGCTAGCTTTGAGAGATACGCAGTATTTT.

This clonotype turned up a few times. The genes are TRBV5-6 and TRBJ2-7, with D possibly being TRBD2 (6 bases). The germline V gene encodes CDR1 SGHDT and CDR2 YYEEEE. There are 14 residues in the CDR3. Trimming took 3 bases from V and 4 from J, leaving 14 bases between them. CDR3 nucleotide sequence: TGTGCCAGCAGCTATTCGGGACTCCGTTACGAGCAGTACTTC. Translated, it gives CASSYSGLRYEQYF.

This clonotype has just a few counts. The chain couples TRBV2 to TRBJ2-7; D may be TRBD2 (6 bases). The CDR3 is made up of 15 amino acids. Germline V CDR1 and CDR2: SNHLY, FYNNEI. Trimming took 11 bases from V and 4 from J, leaving 24 bases between them. Here the CDR3 reads CAVTWSGDDSYEQYF. Written as DNA, the CDR3 is TGTGCCGTCACTTGGTCGGGGGACGATAGTTACGAGCAGTACTTC.

The V call is TRBV7-8, the J call TRBJ2-5, with TRBD2 as a possible D gene (5 bases). The germline CDR1 and CDR2 sequences are SGHVS and FQNEAQ. V gave up 2 bases and J gave up 3 bases, with 10 bases separating them. The CDR3 loop spans 14 amino acids. This CDR3 reads CASSLFYGEETQYF. DNA for the CDR3: TGTGCCAGCAGCTTATTTTACGGGGAAGAGACCCAGTACTTC.

As to this clonotype: One end of the junction varies from germline; a read error may be responsible. The genes are TRBV7-9 and TRBJ2-4; no definite D call. The CDR3 covers 15 residues. Germline V gene data show CDR1 as SEHNR and CDR2 as FQNEAQ (reference sequence). In DNA form, the CDR3 reads TGTGCCAGCAGCCTCCCGTCAGGTACCAAAAACATCCAGTACTTC. Amino acids: CASSLPSGTKNIQYF.

This clonotype came up a few times. V usage is TRBV7-2 and J usage is TRBJ1-1; the D gene is possibly TRBD1 (6 bases). CDR1 is SGHTA, CDR2 FQGNSA, per germline. The V end was cut by 7 bases, the J end by 5 bases, with 17 bases between. The CDR3 length is 14 residues. The CDR3 reads CASTVDRVVTEAFF. DNA of the CDR3: TGTGCCAGCACCGTGGACAGAGTCGTAACTGAAGCTTTCTTT.